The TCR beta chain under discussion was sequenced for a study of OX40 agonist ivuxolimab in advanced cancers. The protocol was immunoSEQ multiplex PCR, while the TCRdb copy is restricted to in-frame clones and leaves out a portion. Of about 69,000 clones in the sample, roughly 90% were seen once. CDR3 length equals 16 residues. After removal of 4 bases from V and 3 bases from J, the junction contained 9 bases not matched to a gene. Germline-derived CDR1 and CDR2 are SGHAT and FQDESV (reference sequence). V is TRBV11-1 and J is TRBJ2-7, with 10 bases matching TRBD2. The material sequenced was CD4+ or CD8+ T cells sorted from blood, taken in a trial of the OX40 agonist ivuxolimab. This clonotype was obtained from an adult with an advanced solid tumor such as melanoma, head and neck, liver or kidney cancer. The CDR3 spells CASSSTSGTSVYEQYF. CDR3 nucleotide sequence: TGTGCCAGCAGCTCTACCTCCGGGACTAGCGTCTACGAGCAGTACTTC.